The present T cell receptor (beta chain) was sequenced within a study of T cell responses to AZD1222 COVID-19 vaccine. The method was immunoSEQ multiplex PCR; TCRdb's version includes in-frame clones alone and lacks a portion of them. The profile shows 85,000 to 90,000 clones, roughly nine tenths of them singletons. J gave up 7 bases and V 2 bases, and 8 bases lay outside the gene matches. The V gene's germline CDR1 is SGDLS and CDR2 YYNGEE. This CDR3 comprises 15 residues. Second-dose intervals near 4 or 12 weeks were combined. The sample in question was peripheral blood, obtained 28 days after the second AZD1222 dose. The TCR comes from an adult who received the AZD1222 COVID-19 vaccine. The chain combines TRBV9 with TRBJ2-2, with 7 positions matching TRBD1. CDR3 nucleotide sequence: TGTGCCAGCAGCGTCGACAGGGTAGAGGACGGGGAGCTGTTTTTT. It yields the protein CASSVDRVEDGELFF.